The clone carrying this T cell receptor beta chain was picked up a small number of times. Its antigen is still unknown. Measured with immunoSEQ multiplex PCR; TCRdb has only the in-frame clones, and not every one. Among more than 300,000 clones listed, roughly 88% were seen once. These data originate in a study of cytomegalovirus exposure and HLA in healthy donors. Study-level points and caveats: Researchers catalogued over 150 TCR beta chains as cytomegalovirus-associated.

The CDR3 is 13 amino acids. Germline V CDR1 and CDR2: SNHLY, FYNNEI. The V and J ends lost 6 bases and 0 bases respectively, with 6 bases between them. This TCR was sampled from a woman under 30 in good health and CMV-seronegative. The chain uses TRBV2 and TRBJ2-1; no definite D call. Sequences were obtained from PBMCs. CDR3 region: CASRAVSYNEQFF. CDR3 coding DNA: TGTGCCAGCAGGGCGGTCTCCTACAATGAGCAGTTCTTC.